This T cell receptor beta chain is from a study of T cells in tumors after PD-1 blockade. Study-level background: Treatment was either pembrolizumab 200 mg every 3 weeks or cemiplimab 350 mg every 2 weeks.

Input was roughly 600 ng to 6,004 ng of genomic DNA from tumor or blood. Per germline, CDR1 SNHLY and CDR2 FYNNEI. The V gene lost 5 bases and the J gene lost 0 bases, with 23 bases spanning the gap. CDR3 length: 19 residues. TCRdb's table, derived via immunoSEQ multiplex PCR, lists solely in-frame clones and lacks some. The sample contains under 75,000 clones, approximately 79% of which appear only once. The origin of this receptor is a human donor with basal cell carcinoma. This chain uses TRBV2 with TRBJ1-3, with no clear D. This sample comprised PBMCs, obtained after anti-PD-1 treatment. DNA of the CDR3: TGTGCCAGCAGTCAAACCCGCAGGACGGAGGGATACTCTGGAAACACCATATATTTT. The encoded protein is CASSQTRRTEGYSGNTIYF.